Listed below are T cell receptor beta chains from one sample, sequenced in a study of blood T cell repertoires in COVID-19. Using immunoSEQ multiplex PCR, the repertoire was profiled, and TCRdb retains in-frame clones only, with some absent. The sample includes around 140,000 clones, 80% to 85% of them seen just once. The sample taken for sequencing was peripheral blood. These receptors all come from a woman aged 55-70 years with acute or convalescent COVID-19. Each CDR3 is given with its conserved first and last residue. The order of the fields is CDR3 protein, CDR3 DNA, V gene, clone size, J gene, D gene. The D gene is left open where the match is weak. Expanded clones get a size class; other rows say once, few or many, or leave the size out.

CDR3 protein: CASRTVTMRDGYTF
CDR3 DNA: TGTGCCAGCAGGACAGTAACCATGAGAGATGGCTACACCTTC
V gene: TRBV2
clone size: NA
J gene: TRBJ1-2
D gene: NA

CDR3 protein: CATSADRGGFGTDTQYF
CDR3 DNA: TGTGCCACCAGTGCGGACAGGGGTGGATTTGGCACAGATACGCAGTATTTT
V gene: TRBV24-1
clone size: NA
J gene: TRBJ2-3
D gene: TRBD1

CDR3 protein: CASSFEGNTIYF
CDR3 DNA: TGTGCCAGCAGCTTCGAGGGAAACACCATATATTTT
V gene: TRBV7-9
clone size: NA
J gene: TRBJ1-3
D gene: NA

CDR3 protein: CASSSSLAGGPGTQYF
CDR3 DNA: TGTGCCAGCAGCTCGAGCCTAGCGGGAGGGCCGGGGACCCAGTACTTC
V gene: TRBV7-9
clone size: NA
J gene: TRBJ2-5
D gene: TRBD2

CDR3 protein: CASSAGTLTGGNTEAFF
CDR3 DNA: TGCGCCAGCAGTGCCGGGACCCTCACAGGGGGGAACACTGAAGCTTTCTTT
V gene: TRBV10-1
clone size: few
J gene: TRBJ1-1
D gene: TRBD1

CDR3 protein: CASSLTDTYYGYTF
CDR3 DNA: TGTGCCAGCAGTTTAACCGACACATACTATGGCTACACCTTC
V gene: TRBV28
clone size: NA
J gene: TRBJ1-2
D gene: NA

CDR3 protein: CASSPGTGDTGELFF
CDR3 DNA: TGTGCCAGCAGCCCCGGGACAGGTGACACCGGGGAGCTGTTTTTT
V gene: TRBV14
clone size: NA
J gene: TRBJ2-2
D gene: TRBD1

CDR3 protein: CASSYRGPKGTQYF
CDR3 DNA: TGTGCCAGCAGTTACAGGGGACCCAAGGGGACCCAGTACTTC
V gene: TRBV28
clone size: NA
J gene: TRBJ2-5
D gene: TRBD1

CDR3 protein: CASSNFGVDRGSSTEAFF
CDR3 DNA: TGTGCCAGCAGCAACTTCGGAGTAGACAGGGGTTCGAGCACTGAAGCTTTCTTT
V gene: TRBV21-1
clone size: few
J gene: TRBJ1-1
D gene: NA

CDR3 protein: CASTLQDSSGNTIYF
CDR3 DNA: TGTGCCAGCACCCTGCAGGACAGCTCTGGAAACACCATATATTTT
V gene: TRBV11-3
clone size: NA
J gene: TRBJ1-3
D gene: NA

CDR3 protein: CASSHGTSGSYEQFF
CDR3 DNA: TGTGCCAGCAGCCACGGGACTAGCGGGAGTTATGAGCAGTTCTTC
V gene: TRBV5-6
clone size: once
J gene: TRBJ2-1
D gene: TRBD2

CDR3 protein: CASSLGGRQGSNYGYTF
CDR3 DNA: TGTGCCAGCAGCTTGGGTGGAAGACAGGGCTCTAACTATGGCTACACCTTC
V gene: TRBV5-4
clone size: NA
J gene: TRBJ1-2
D gene: TRBD1

CDR3 protein: CASSQGTEMNTEAFF
CDR3 DNA: TGTGCCAGCAGCCAAGGGACAGAGATGAACACTGAAGCTTTCTTT
V gene: TRBV3-1/TRBV3-2
clone size: NA
J gene: TRBJ1-1
D gene: NA

CDR3 protein: CATSDPGGSPYEQYF
CDR3 DNA: TGTGCCACCAGTGATCCAGGGGGCTCTCCCTACGAGCAGTACTTC
V gene: TRBV24-1
clone size: NA
J gene: TRBJ2-7
D gene: TRBD1

CDR3 protein: CASSQDRAGGGGANVLTF
CDR3 DNA: TGCGCCAGCAGCCAAGACCGAGCGGGAGGAGGTGGGGCCAACGTCCTGACTTTC
V gene: TRBV4-3
clone size: NA
J gene: TRBJ2-6
D gene: TRBD2

CDR3 protein: CASSLELTGPQHF
CDR3 DNA: TGCGCCAGCAGCTTGGAGCTTACCGGGCCCCAGCATTTT
V gene: TRBV5-1
clone size: NA
J gene: TRBJ1-5
D gene: NA

CDR3 protein: CASSPSGGTGELFF
CDR3 DNA: TGTGCCAGCTCACCTAGCGGGGGTACCGGGGAGCTGTTTTTT
V gene: TRBV18
clone size: NA
J gene: TRBJ2-2
D gene: TRBD2

CDR3 protein: CASSRVGEQFF
CDR3 DNA: TGCGCCAGCAGCCGGGTGGGCGAGCAGTTCTTC
V gene: TRBV4-1
clone size: NA
J gene: TRBJ2-1
D gene: NA

CDR3 protein: CASSQEDRGEQFF
CDR3 DNA: TGCGCCAGCAGCCAAGAGGATAGGGGTGAGCAGTTCTTC
V gene: TRBV4-1
clone size: NA
J gene: TRBJ2-1
D gene: NA

CDR3 protein: CASSLRRFGGIYNEQFF
CDR3 DNA: TGTGCCAGCAGCCTTAGGAGATTCGGGGGGATTTACAATGAGCAGTTCTTC
V gene: TRBV7-2
clone size: NA
J gene: TRBJ2-1
D gene: TRBD2

CDR3 protein: CASSLLGGTEAFF
CDR3 DNA: TGTGCCAGCAGTTTACTCGGGGGGACTGAAGCTTTCTTT
V gene: TRBV28
clone size: NA
J gene: TRBJ1-1
D gene: NA

CDR3 protein: CASSLGTSGSYEQYF
CDR3 DNA: TGCGCCAGCAGCCTAGGCACTAGCGGTTCCTACGAGCAGTACTTC
V gene: TRBV5-1
clone size: once
J gene: TRBJ2-7
D gene: TRBD2